This TCR beta chain comes out of a study of blood T cell repertoires in COVID-19. V gave up 0 bases and J gave up 5 bases, with 2 bases separating them. CDR3 length: 12 residues. In germline, CDR1 is LGHDT, CDR2 YNNKEL (reference sequence). Assay: immunoSEQ multiplex PCR; the TCRdb copy retains only in-frame clones and omits some. The sample holds under 500,000 clones, 85% to 90% seen once. The receptor was isolated from a woman in her 30s with acute or convalescent COVID-19. The specimen was peripheral blood. The gene calls are TRBV3-1 (or the pseudogene TRBV3-2) and TRBJ2-1; no definite D call. In DNA form, the CDR3 reads TGTGCCAGCAGCCAAGACGACAATGAGCAGTTCTTC. Its protein is CASSQDDNEQFF.